These 32 T cell receptor beta chains share one sample of origin, sequenced in a study of cytotoxic CD8 clonotypes in ibrutinib-treated CLL. Libraries were prepared by immunoSEQ multiplex PCR; TCRdb keeps only in-frame clonotypes and omits some of them. In the table there are under 45,000 clones, 65% to 70% of which are singletons. The specimen was PBMCs, collected at disease progression, from a patient treated with ibrutinib. The receptor source for this set is a human donor with chronic lymphocytic leukemia.

J is TRBJ2-5 and V is TRBV6-1, with D perhaps assigned TRBD1 or TRBD2 (6 bases each). CDR1 and CDR2 (germline): MNHNS, SASEGT. The V end lost 6 bases, the J end lost 3 bases, and 17 bases lay between the germline ends. The length of the CDR3 is 15 residues. This CDR3 reads CASRRGETVKETQYF. The CDR3 DNA follows: TGTGCCAGCAGGAGGGGGGAGACGGTCAAAGAGACCCAGTACTTC.

This clone was found a few times. Here the CDR3 DNA reads TGTGCCAGTCAGCAGGTGGGACAATCCTACGAGCAGTACTTC. It specifies CASQQVGQSYEQYF. This chain connects TRBV19 to TRBJ2-7; the D gene is possibly TRBD1 (6 bases). CDR3 length: 14 residues. Trimming pared 8 bases from V and 1 base from J, leaving 15 bases between. Germline V gene sequence: CDR1 LNHDA, CDR2 SQIVND (reference sequence).

The chain uses TRBV5-5 and TRBJ1-5; 9 positions match TRBD1. This CDR3 is built from 15 residues. After removal of 2 bases from V and 7 bases from J, the junction contained 7 bases not matched to a gene. Germline CDR1 SGHKS, CDR2 YYEKEE (reference sequence). The CDR3 region is CASSFLTGGGQPQHF. CDR3 DNA: TGTGCCAGCAGCTTCCTGACAGGGGGAGGGCAGCCCCAGCATTTT.

Comments on this clone: In the same sample, other DNA sequences code for this CDR3. V is TRBV5-1 and J is TRBJ1-3; D not resolved. The CDR3 covers 14 residues. Germline lookup yields CDR1 SGHRS and CDR2 YFSETQ. V was clipped by 0 bases and J by 2 bases, with 6 bases between them. CDR3 loop: CASSLDGAGNTIYF. Written as DNA, the CDR3 is TGCGCCAGCAGCTTGGACGGCGCTGGAAACACCATATATTTT.

The chain has TRBV27 and TRBJ1-3; D gene unclear. Looked up from germline, CDR1 is MNHEY and CDR2 is SMNVEV (reference sequence). The CDR3 has 15 amino acids. Trimming pared 6 bases from V and 4 bases from J, leaving 16 bases between. CDR3 nucleotide sequence: TGTGCCAGCAGAACTGTCGGGAGAGGGGGAAACACCATATATTTT. Amino acids: CASRTVGRGGNTIYF.

This clone was observed once. The rearrangement links TRBV10-2 to TRBJ2-5; D not resolved. Per the germline V gene, CDR1 is WSHSY and CDR2 is SAAADI. CDR3 length equals 12 residues. The V and J ends lost 8 bases and 0 bases respectively, with 7 bases between them. The CDR3 region is CASAGHQETQYF. The CDR3 DNA reads TGCGCCAGCGCCGGACACCAAGAGACCCAGTACTTC.

CDR3 region: CASRGGVTHNEQFF. The CDR3 bases are TGCGCCAGCCGCGGGGGGGTCACCCACAATGAGCAGTTCTTC. The V call is TRBV4-1, the J call TRBJ2-1; TRBD2 matches at 9 bases. This CDR3 contains 14 residues. Germline CDR1 and CDR2: MGHRA and YSYEKL. V shed 8 bases, J shed 5 bases, and the junction held 7 bases outside the gene matches.

The rearrangement joins TRBV11-2 to TRBJ1-4; a possible D gene is TRBD1 (5 bases). The CDR3 sequence is 15 residues long. The V and J ends lost 2 bases and 8 bases respectively, with 15 bases between them. The germline V gene encodes CDR1 SGHAT and CDR2 FQNNGV. The CDR3 nucleotides are TGTGCCAGCAGCTTACCAGGGATGGCGGGAGAAAAACTGTTTTTT. This encodes CASSLPGMAGEKLFF.

This clone appeared many times. The genes are TRBV4-1 and TRBJ1-3, with D unclear. The germline V and J ends were trimmed by 0 bases and 3 bases, with 12 bases remaining between them. CDR1 is MGHRA and CDR2 is YSYEKL in the germline V gene. The CDR3 covers 16 residues. CDR3 region: CASSQEDWVGGNTIYF. The DNA of the CDR3 is TGCGCCAGCAGCCAAGAGGATTGGGTTGGTGGAAACACCATATATTTT.

In its sample, this clone was seen once. The V and J genes are TRBV27 and TRBJ2-2; D is ambiguous. The germline CDR1 and CDR2 sequences are MNHEY and SMNVEV (reference sequence). V was trimmed by 2 bases and J by 2 bases, leaving 9 bases between them. The CDR3 is 15 residues long. The DNA for the CDR3 is TGTGCCAGCAGTTTACTTGGTCATAACACCGGGGAGCTGTTTTTT. Encoded protein: CASSLLGHNTGELFF.

The gene calls are TRBV11-3 and TRBJ2-3, with D tentatively TRBD2 (5 bases). This CDR3 region has 14 residues. Germline lookup yields CDR1 SGHNT and CDR2 YENEEA. Trimming took off 5 bases at V and 2 bases at J, with 11 bases between the two ends. The CDR3: CASSPTLDTDTQYF. As DNA, the CDR3 is TGTGCCAGCAGCCCCACACTAGACACAGATACGCAGTATTTT.

V gene TRBV5-4 combines with J gene TRBJ2-2; 7 bases match TRBD1. Germline CDR1 and CDR2: SGHNT and YYREEE (reference sequence). V lost 0 bases, J lost 2 bases, and 1 base stayed unmatched. There are 15 residues in the CDR3. The CDR3 spells CASSLDRGNTGELFF. CDR3 sequence (DNA): TGTGCCAGCAGCTTGGACAGGGGAAACACCGGGGAGCTGTTTTTT. Using reference TRBV5-4 and TRBJ2-2 for the parts outside the CDR3, the full variable domain is ETGVTQSPTHLIKTRGQQVTLRCSSQSGHNTVSWYQQALGQGPQFIFQYYREEENGRGNFPPRFSGLQFPNYSSELNVNALELDDSALYLCASSLDRGNTGELFFGEGSRLTVL.

The J gene is TRBJ1-1, the V gene TRBV11-2; TRBD1 matches at 9 bases. This CDR3 is 15 amino acids long. Germline loops: CDR1 SGHAT, CDR2 FQNNGV. Trimming took 5 bases from V and 4 from J; bases not matched to a gene: 8. DNA of the CDR3: TGTGCCAGCAGCCCGACGACAGGGGGGGGCACTGAAGCTTTCTTT. It specifies CASSPTTGGGTEAFF.

This chain uses TRBV7-6 with TRBJ2-5; 7 bases fit TRBD2. This CDR3 has 16 amino acids. CDR1 is SGHVS, CDR2 FNYEAQ, per germline. J was trimmed by 4 bases and V by 1 base; bases with no gene match: 9. CDR3 protein: CASSLVFTGGSETQYF. As DNA, the CDR3 is TGTGCCAGCAGCTTAGTCTTTACGGGAGGTTCAGAGACCCAGTACTTC.

This sequence joins TRBV7-2 and TRBJ2-1; 8 nucleotides agree with TRBD2. The junction had 8 bases not matched to a gene; V was cut back by 3 bases and J by 7 bases. Per the germline V gene, CDR1 is SGHTA and CDR2 is FQGNSA. The CDR3 sequence is 15 residues long. The CDR3 region is CASSFTSGGGNEQFF. The CDR3 DNA reads TGTGCCAGCAGCTTTACTAGCGGAGGGGGGAATGAGCAGTTCTTC.

The count of this clone is one. The chain links TRBV7-2 to TRBJ2-6; 7 nucleotides match TRBD2. This CDR3 has 18 residues. CDR1 is SGHTA, CDR2 FQGNSA, per germline. V was clipped by 5 bases and J by 5 bases; unmatched bases: 15. CDR3 loop: CASSPFSGSSVRANVLTF. In DNA form, the CDR3 reads TGTGCCAGCAGCCCTTTTAGCGGGTCTAGTGTTAGGGCCAACGTCCTGACTTTC.

The V call is TRBV4-3, the J call TRBJ1-5, with no clear D. The CDR3 length is 13 residues. Germline CDR1 reads LGHNA; CDR2 reads YSLEER. With 1 base removed from V and 6 bases from J, the gap between germline ends came to 7 bases. The CDR3 nucleotides are TGCGCCAGCAGCCAAGGCATAAGTCAGCCCCAGCATTTT. Translating it yields CASSQGISQPQHF.

The chain uses TRBV5-1 and TRBJ2-7; TRBD2 matches 10 bases. Trimming took 4 bases from V and 5 from J; bases not matched to a gene: 9. The CDR3 totals 15 residues. Germline values: CDR1 SGHRS, CDR2 YFSETQ. CDR3 sequence: CASSVSSGSIDEQYF. In DNA form, the CDR3 reads TGCGCCAGCAGCGTATCTAGCGGGAGTATCGACGAGCAGTACTTC. Complete variable domain (other parts from reference TRBV5-1 and TRBJ2-7): KAGVTQTPRYLIKTRGQQVTLSCSPISGHRSVSWYQQTPGQGLQFLFEYFSETQRNKGNFPGRFSGRQFSNSRSEMNVSTLELGDSALYLCASSVSSGSIDEQYFGPGTRLTVT.

The V gene is TRBV6-5, the J gene TRBJ2-7, with D hard to call. Germline V gene sequence: CDR1 MNHEY, CDR2 SVGAGI. Between the trimmed V and J ends, which lost 5 bases and 2 bases, there was a span of 10 bases. CDR3 size: 13 residues. The CDR3 sequence: CASSPTSPYEQYF. CDR3 in DNA: TGTGCCAGCAGTCCTACTTCGCCCTACGAGCAGTACTTC.

The J gene is TRBJ1-2, the V gene TRBV2; 7 nucleotides align to TRBD1. V lost 6 bases and J lost 8; bases outside the gene matches: 6. Germline lookup yields CDR1 SNHLY and CDR2 FYNNEI. This CDR3 has 12 amino acids. DNA of the CDR3: TGTGCCAGCAGCTTGACAGGGCCCGGCTACACCTTC. It codes for CASSLTGPGYTF.

Concerning this clone: Other DNA variants within this sample encode the same CDR3. The J gene is TRBJ2-5, the V gene TRBV5-1, with a weak D call TRBD2 (5 bases). The CDR3 contains 14 residues. Trimming took 3 bases from V and 5 from J, leaving 14 bases between them. Germline CDR1 SGHRS, CDR2 YFSETQ. The CDR3 DNA reads TGCGCCAGCAGCTCGGATTCACTAGGCGAGACCCAGTACTTC. It codes for CASSSDSLGETQYF. The full variable domain, with the rest looked up from reference TRBV5-1 and TRBJ2-5, is KAGVTQTPRYLIKTRGQQVTLSCSPISGHRSVSWYQQTPGQGLQFLFEYFSETQRNKGNFPGRFSGRQFSNSRSEMNVSTLELGDSALYLCASSSDSLGETQYFGPGTRLLVL.

In this sample, this clone turned up once. This chain uses TRBV9 with TRBJ1-1; D is unclear. Trimming pared 0 bases from V and 5 bases from J, leaving 8 bases between. CDR1 and CDR2 from the germline V gene are SGDLS and YYNGEE. The CDR3 is made up of 13 amino acids. CDR3 in amino acids: CASSVEGRTEAFF. CDR3 DNA: TGTGCCAGCAGCGTAGAGGGCAGAACTGAAGCTTTCTTT.

The chain links TRBV11-3 to TRBJ2-5; 10 bases are shared with TRBD1. J was trimmed by 2 bases and V by 5 bases; bases with no gene match: 8. The CDR3 runs to 16 residues. Germline CDR1 SGHNT, CDR2 YENEEA. In nucleotides, the CDR3 is TGTGCCAGCAGCGTATCGACAGGGGGCGTTCAAGAGACCCAGTACTTC. Encoded protein: CASSVSTGGVQETQYF. The whole variable domain, remainder taken from reference TRBV11-3 and TRBJ2-5, is EAGVVQSPRYKIIEKKQPVAFWCNPISGHNTLYWYLQNLGQGPELLIRYENEEAVDDSQLPKDRFSAERLKGVDSTLKIQPAELGDSAVYLCASSVSTGGVQETQYFGPGTRLLVL.

This clone showed up just a few times. The V gene is TRBV2, the J gene TRBJ1-2; tentatively, D is TRBD1 (6 bases). CDR3 size: 14 residues. Germline V lookup: CDR1 SNHLY, CDR2 FYNNEI. The ends were cut back, 3 bases at V and 3 bases at J, with 11 bases in the middle. The CDR3 DNA follows: TGTGCCAGCAGTGACGAGGCAGGGGACTATGGCTACACCTTC. It is translated as CASSDEAGDYGYTF.

V and J are TRBV13 and TRBJ2-1; no reliable D call. The CDR3 sequence is 13 residues long. CDR1 and CDR2 (germline): PRHDT, FYEKMQ (reference sequence). The V and J ends lost 1 base and 8 bases respectively, with 9 bases between them. The CDR3 loop reads CASSLVGNHEQFF. The CDR3, as DNA: TGTGCCAGCAGCTTAGTGGGGAATCATGAGCAGTTCTTC.

For this clone: The sample contains more than one DNA sequence encoding this CDR3. The chain joins TRBV5-1 to TRBJ2-3, with 9 bases matching TRBD2. The CDR3 spans 16 residues. CDR1 and CDR2 (germline): SGHRS, YFSETQ. With 4 bases clipped from V and 4 bases from J, the junction kept 10 bases outside the gene matches. CDR3 region: CASSEGLAISADTQYF. DNA for the CDR3: TGCGCCAGCAGCGAGGGACTAGCTATTAGCGCAGATACGCAGTATTTT.

The CDR3 reads CASRGGKGTEAFF. CDR3 sequence (DNA): TGTGCCAGCAGAGGGGGGAAGGGAACTGAAGCTTTCTTT. The J gene is TRBJ1-1, the V gene TRBV2; D is possibly TRBD1 (6 bases). V gave up 6 bases and J gave up 5 bases, with 13 bases separating them. The CDR3 loop spans 13 amino acids. From germline, CDR1 is SNHLY and CDR2 FYNNEI.

The V and J genes are TRBV5-1 and TRBJ2-2, with TRBD2 identical over 8 bases. Germline V gene data show CDR1 as SGHRS and CDR2 as YFSETQ. The V gene end was trimmed by 1 base and the J gene end by 7 bases; junction bases not matched to a gene: 6. CDR3 length: 15 residues. The CDR3 bases are TGCGCCAGCAGCTTGTGGCGGGAGGACGACGGGGAGCTGTTTTTT. Residues: CASSLWREDDGELFF.

The chain joins TRBV4-1 to TRBJ1-2; TRBD1 aligns across 7 bases. Germline CDR1 reads MGHRA; CDR2 reads YSYEKL. Germline trimming cut 1 base from V and 5 bases from J; bases unmatched to any gene: 7. The CDR3 covers 15 residues. The CDR3 bases are TGCGCCAGCAGCCAAGCTGGGCAGGGGGTTTATGGCTACACCTTC. Translated, it gives CASSQAGQGVYGYTF.

CDR3 sequence: CASSVTSGLYGQFF. The CDR3 bases are TGTGCCAGCAGTGTAACTAGCGGACTGTATGGGCAGTTCTTC. The V and J genes are TRBV6-1 and TRBJ2-1; the match to TRBD2 covers 8 bases. V dropped 4 bases and J dropped 12; count of bases not matched to a gene: 11. Germline-derived CDR1 and CDR2 are MNHNS and SASEGT. CDR3 length equals 14 residues.

The V and J genes are TRBV11-2 and TRBJ2-3, with 9 bases identical to TRBD2. The CDR3 extends over 15 amino acids. With V trimmed by 5 bases and J by 5 bases, 8 bases remained unmatched. Germline CDR1 reads SGHAT; CDR2 reads FQNNGV. Written as DNA, the CDR3 is TGTGCCAGCAGCCCCCAAGCGGGAGGTCTAGATACGCAGTATTTT. Its translation is CASSPQAGGLDTQYF.

This clone was picked up a small number of times. This chain connects TRBV20-1 to TRBJ2-3, with D unresolved. The CDR3 covers 11 residues. The germline V gene has CDR1 DFQATT and CDR2 SNEGSKA (reference sequence). V gave up 7 bases and J gave up 0 bases, with 5 bases separating them. CDR3 sequence reads: CSVFSTDTQYF. CDR3 DNA: TGCAGTGTGTTCAGCACAGATACGCAGTATTTT.